Listed here are 20 T cell receptor beta chains from one sample, sequenced in a study of cytomegalovirus exposure and HLA in healthy donors. The PCR ran on 60 Vbeta and 13 Jbeta primers. TCRdb's table, derived via immunoSEQ multiplex PCR, lists solely in-frame clones and lacks some. The table lists 100,000 to 150,000 clones, around 77% of them singletons. The specimen sequenced was PBMCs. These receptors came from a male donor in good health and CMV-seropositive.

This clone has a handful of counts. The V and J genes are TRBV2 and TRBJ2-2; 8 nucleotides line up with TRBD1. The trim removed 6 bases at V and 0 bases at J, leaving 0 bases unmatched. The CDR3 consists of 14 residues. The germline V gene has CDR1 SNHLY and CDR2 FYNNEI. The CDR3 DNA is TGTGCCAGCAGACAGGGGGCGAACACCGGGGAGCTGTTTTTT. Its protein is CASRQGANTGELFF.

The V gene is TRBV20-1, the J gene TRBJ1-2, with D possibly TRBD1 on 5 matching bases. Trimming stripped 1 base from V and 6 bases from J, with 6 bases between. CDR3 length: 11 residues. Germline V gene sequence: CDR1 DFQATT, CDR2 SNEGSKA (reference sequence). The CDR3 spells CSARGGDGYTF. The CDR3 nucleotides read TGCAGTGCTAGAGGGGGGGATGGCTACACCTTC.

V is TRBV7-2 and J is TRBJ2-1; 10 bases match TRBD1. Per the germline V gene, CDR1 is SGHTA and CDR2 is FQGNSA. The CDR3 has 15 residues. The V segment lost 5 bases and the J segment 4 bases; nucleotides outside the gene matches: 5. The CDR3 here is CASSKGQGPYNEQFF. The CDR3 nucleotides read TGTGCCAGCAGCAAGGGACAGGGGCCATACAATGAGCAGTTCTTC.

The CDR3 sequence is CASSPRRDRGPNQPQHF. DNA of the CDR3: TGCGCCAGCAGCCCCCGGCGGGACAGGGGGCCCAATCAGCCCCAGCATTTT. The V and J genes are TRBV4-1 and TRBJ1-5; the match to TRBD1 covers 12 bases. The CDR3 spans 17 residues. The germline CDR1 and CDR2 sequences are MGHRA and YSYEKL. The J segment lost 3 bases and the V segment lost 4 bases, leaving 7 bases of the junction unmatched.

This chain links TRBV28 with TRBJ2-2, with TRBD2 identical over 10 bases. The CDR3 is 16 amino acids. CDR1 and CDR2 (germline): MDHEN, SYDVKM. V trimming: 5 bases; J trimming: 6 bases; junction bases outside the gene matches: 9. The CDR3 DNA reads as TGTGCCAGCAGTCGGGTCCCGCTAGCGGGGGCCGGGGAGCTGTTTTTT. Residues: CASSRVPLAGAGELFF. Drawing the rest from reference TRBV28 and TRBJ2-2, the complete variable domain is DVKVTQSSRYLVKRTGEKVFLECVQDMDHENMFWYRQDPGLGLRLIYFSYDVKMKEKGDIPEGYSVSREKKERFSLILESASTNQTSMYLCASSRVPLAGAGELFFGEGSRLTVL.

The chain joins TRBV11-3 to TRBJ1-1, with TRBD1 matching over 10 bases. The CDR3 covers 16 residues. V gave up 4 bases and J gave up 4 bases; unmatched junction bases: 9. The germline gives CDR1 SGHNT, CDR2 YENEEA. As DNA, the CDR3 is TGTGCCAGCAGCTCCGACAGGGGGCCAGGCTCCACTGAAGCTTTCTTT. Its translation: CASSSDRGPGSTEAFF.

V gene TRBV27 combines with J gene TRBJ1-6; TRBD1 matches at 11 bases. The trim removed 6 bases at V and 9 bases at J, leaving 7 bases unmatched. The CDR3 sequence is 15 residues long. Germline V gene sequence: CDR1 MNHEY, CDR2 SMNVEV (reference sequence). CDR3 bases: TGTGCCAGCAGCCCACGTGGGACAGGGGGTTCACCCCTCCACTTT. This codes for CASSPRGTGGSPLHF.

This clone occurred a few times. J is TRBJ1-1 and V is TRBV9, with D uncertain. CDR3 length: 14 amino acids. Per the germline V gene, CDR1 is SGDLS and CDR2 is YYNGEE. The germline V and J ends were trimmed by 1 base and 3 bases, with 10 bases remaining between them. This CDR3 reads CASSVTVSHTEAFF. CDR3 DNA sequence: TGTGCCAGCAGCGTAACAGTCTCTCACACTGAAGCTTTCTTT.

V and J are TRBV2 and TRBJ1-3, with no clear D. V shed 5 bases and J shed 5 bases, with 10 bases lying between them. CDR3 length: 13 amino acids. Germline CDR1 is SNHLY and CDR2 is FYNNEI. Here the CDR3 DNA reads TGTGCCAGCAGTAGAGAAAGCCGAAACACCATATATTTT. Translated: CASSRESRNTIYF.

This chain links TRBV7-8 with TRBJ1-1, with a tentative D call TRBD1 (5 bases). Trimming removed 5 bases from V and 1 base from J, with 11 bases in between. Germline-derived CDR1 and CDR2 are SGHVS and FQNEAQ. CDR3 size: 14 residues. CDR3 sequence: CASSPDRRNTEAFF. CDR3 sequence (DNA): TGTGCCAGCAGCCCTGACAGAAGGAACACTGAAGCTTTCTTT.

The chain uses TRBV18 and TRBJ1-5, with D hard to call. CDR1 and CDR2 (germline): KGHSH, LQKENI. V was pared by 2 bases and J by 4 bases, with 12 bases between. There are 15 residues in the CDR3. CDR3 sequence (DNA): TGTGCCAGCTCACCATTTCAAGCCGGGAATCAGCCCCAGCATTTT. Amino acid sequence: CASSPFQAGNQPQHF.

This rearrangement joins TRBV18 to TRBJ1-1; maybe TRBD1 (5 bases). Germline-derived CDR1 and CDR2 are KGHSH and LQKENI. This CDR3 region has 15 residues. The V end was cut by 3 bases, the J end by 5 bases, with 16 bases between. The CDR3 is CASSPLDTPKTEAFF. The CDR3 nucleotides read TGTGCCAGCTCACCCCTGGACACTCCGAAGACTGAAGCTTTCTTT.

This CDR3 is CASSRTGTYEQYF. The CDR3 region has the DNA TGTGCCAGCAGCCGGACGGGAACCTACGAGCAGTACTTC. The V and J genes are TRBV5-6 and TRBJ2-7, with D perhaps TRBD2 (5 bases). The CDR3 extends over 13 amino acids. Trimming left V 4 bases short and J 2 bases short, with 10 bases between. The germline gives CDR1 SGHDT, CDR2 YYEEEE.

Only a few counts were recorded for this clone. The rearrangement joins TRBV5-1 to TRBJ2-5, with D possibly TRBD1 on 6 matching bases. CDR3 size: 15 residues. Germline CDR1 is SGHRS and CDR2 is YFSETQ. V was clipped by 2 bases and J by 7 bases, with 18 bases between them. The CDR3 loop is CASSLDGQNGVTQYF. The CDR3, as DNA: TGCGCCAGCAGCTTAGACGGACAGAACGGGGTGACCCAGTACTTC.

The J gene is TRBJ2-4, the V gene TRBV5-1; TRBD1 matches 7 bases. The CDR3 is 17 residues long. CDR1 and CDR2 (germline): SGHRS, YFSETQ. The V segment lost 2 bases and the J segment 2 bases; nucleotides outside the gene matches: 10. This chain's CDR3 is CASSLSTGSSPKNIQYF. In DNA form, the CDR3 reads TGCGCCAGCAGCTTATCGACAGGGTCGTCGCCCAAAAACATTCAGTACTTC.

The J gene is TRBJ1-2, the V gene TRBV5-1; D uncertain. Germline CDR1 and CDR2: SGHRS and YFSETQ. V lost 4 bases and J lost 4, with 8 bases in between. The CDR3 runs to 12 residues. In DNA, the CDR3 is TGCGCCAGCAGCCTAAGTAGCTATGGCTACACCTTC. Translated: CASSLSSYGYTF.

The chain couples TRBV27 to TRBJ1-4, with D maybe TRBD1 (6 bases). CDR1 MNHEY and CDR2 SMNVEV come from the germline V gene (reference sequence). The CDR3 covers 13 residues. Trimming shortened V by 6 bases and J by 8 bases, and 13 bases separated the two germline ends. The CDR3 protein is CASRLTGGEKLFF. As DNA, the CDR3 is TGTGCCAGCAGACTGACAGGCGGGGAAAAACTGTTTTTT.

CDR3 coding DNA: TGTGCCAGCAGCCTATCCGGGACAGGGGCCTACGAGCAGTACTTC. It yields the protein CASSLSGTGAYEQYF. V is TRBV4-2 and J is TRBJ2-7, with 10 bases lining up with TRBD1. With 4 bases clipped from V and 2 bases from J, the junction kept 5 bases outside the gene matches. Germline V gene sequence: CDR1 LGHNA, CDR2 YNFKEQ. CDR3 length: 15 residues.

The gene calls are TRBV5-8 and TRBJ1-2; unclear D gene. The V end was cut by 3 bases, the J end by 1 base, with 19 bases between. CDR1 and CDR2 from the germline V gene are SGHTS and YDEGEE. The CDR3 length is 17 residues. The CDR3 is CASSSPGFRHLNYGYTF. In DNA form, the CDR3 reads TGTGCCAGCAGCTCCCCTGGGTTCAGACACCTTAACTATGGCTACACCTTC.

This clone was counted once. The chain employs TRBV6-6 and TRBJ2-7; TRBD1 aligns across 8 bases. Germline CDR1 is MNHNY and CDR2 is SVGAGI (reference sequence). Germline trimming cut 8 bases from V and 3 bases from J; bases unmatched to any gene: 6. The CDR3 covers 13 residues. DNA for the CDR3: TGTGCCAGCTGGAGACAGGGGCGCTACGAGCAGTACTTC. Encoded protein: CASWRQGRYEQYF.